What follows are 10 T cell receptor beta chains derived from one specimen sequenced in a study of naive and memory T cell subsets. General study results and limits: Especially in CD8 cells, naive repertoires contained a few larger clonotypes, possibly CD45RA-re-expressing memory cells.

Two oligonucleotides, mixed equimolar, formed the beta constant-region primer covering TRBC1 and TRBC2. The ligated cDNA underwent four PCR rounds using SP2 and nested alpha and beta constant-region primers. MiXCR, run by TCRdb on the UMI-ligation and nested PCR reads, gives a single entry per CDR3 protein. The sample comprises around 83,000 distinct CDR3 sequences, 11% of which are singletons, and around 0.13% rests with the top ten. Their specific antigens are unknown. The sample comprised naive CD4+ T cells from blood. These receptors originate from a human donor in good health.

This clonotype was counted at least ten times. The chain joins TRBV7-7 to TRBJ2-3, with a possible D match to TRBD2 (5 bases). Germline values: CDR1 SSHAT, CDR2 FNYEAQ (reference sequence). The CDR3 spans 14 residues. V was clipped by 5 bases and J by 3 bases, with 12 bases between them. The DNA of the CDR3 is TGTGCCAGCAGCCCCACACTAGTAACAGATACGCAGTATTTT. It is translated as CASSPTLVTDTQYF.

J is TRBJ2-2 and V is TRBV6-1; possible D gene TRBD2, 5 bases. The CDR3 spans 15 residues. V lost 7 bases, J lost 8 bases, and 20 bases lay in between. Germline V CDR1 and CDR2: MNHNS, SASEGT. CDR3 protein: CASITRRTTGGELFF. The CDR3 coding sequence is TGTGCCAGCATAACCAGGAGGACCACCGGGGGGGAGCTGTTTTTT.

V usage is TRBV28 and J usage is TRBJ2-6; D is unclear. This CDR3 is built from 14 residues. The V gene lost 6 bases and the J gene lost 2 bases, with 8 bases spanning the gap. Per the germline V gene, CDR1 is MDHEN and CDR2 is SYDVKM. CDR3 sequence (DNA): TGTGCCAGCAGCCATCAAACTGGGGCCAACGTCCTGACTTTC. Residues: CASSHQTGANVLTF.

This chain links TRBV7-9 with TRBJ2-6; the match to TRBD1 covers 7 bases. The junction had 16 bases not matched to a gene; V was cut back by 5 bases and J by 0 bases. Germline assignment: CDR1 SEHNR and CDR2 FQNEAQ (reference sequence). The CDR3 totals 20 residues. The CDR3 loop is CASSRQGQSFRLSGANVLTF. In DNA, the CDR3 is TGTGCCAGCAGCCGACAGGGACAGTCCTTCCGGCTCTCTGGGGCCAACGTCCTGACTTTC.

This clonotype came up a few times. This chain connects TRBV24-1 to TRBJ2-3; D possibly corresponds to TRBD2 (5 bases). CDR1 and CDR2 (germline): KGHDR, SFDVKD. V was cut by 9 bases and J by 0 bases, with 9 bases left in between. This CDR3 region has 13 residues. The CDR3 spells CATRGWSTDTQYF. CDR3 in DNA: TGTGCCACCCGGGGATGGAGCACAGATACGCAGTATTTT.

The rearrangement links TRBV7-2 to TRBJ1-4; perhaps TRBD1 as D (6 bases). Trimming cost V 2 bases and J 2 bases, with 15 bases left between them. CDR1 SGHTA and CDR2 FQGNSA come from the germline V gene. This CDR3 has 17 amino acids. CDR3 DNA: TGTGCCAGCAGCTTAAGGGCAAGGGGGTCCACTAATGAAAAACTGTTTTTT. Encoded protein: CASSLRARGSTNEKLFF.

This clonotype was counted at least ten times. The rearrangement joins TRBV7-2 to TRBJ2-3, with D hard to call. The CDR3 runs to 19 residues. V lost 4 bases and J lost 4, with 27 bases in between. Germline V gene data show CDR1 as SGHTA and CDR2 as FQGNSA. The CDR3 protein is CASSWARSKGPARADTQYF. The CDR3 DNA sequence: TGTGCCAGCAGCTGGGCTCGGAGTAAGGGCCCAGCAAGGGCAGATACGCAGTATTTT.

This clonotype was found a few times. The chain couples TRBV5-1 to TRBJ1-4, with unresolved D. V dropped 2 bases and J dropped 8 bases, with 16 bases sitting between them. The CDR3 totals 15 residues. Germline CDR1 reads SGHRS; CDR2 reads YFSETQ. The DNA of the CDR3 is TGCGCCAGCAGCTTTCTTCGGTCTTCGGGAGAAAAACTGTTTTTT. The encoded protein is CASSFLRSSGEKLFF.

This chain links TRBV30 with TRBJ1-6; D is uncertain. Germline V gene sequence: CDR1 GTSNPN, CDR2 SVGIG (reference sequence). CDR3 length equals 12 residues. V was cut by 3 bases and J by 7 bases, with 7 bases left in between. The CDR3: CAWRRGNSPLHF. CDR3 nucleotide sequence: TGTGCCTGGAGGCGAGGAAATTCACCCCTCCACTTT. Looking up the rest from reference TRBV30 and TRBJ1-6 gives the full variable domain: SQTIHQWPATLVQPVGSPLSLECTVEGTSNPNLYWYRQAAGRGLQLLFYSVGIGQISSEVPQNLSASRPQDRQFILSSKKLLLSDSGFYLCAWRRGNSPLHFGNGTRLTVT.

This clonotype occurred many times. The chain recombines TRBV24-1 with TRBJ1-2, with no clear D. The CDR3 consists of 12 residues. The V gene's germline CDR1 is KGHDR and CDR2 SFDVKD. Trimming shortened V by 7 bases and J by 3 bases, and 8 bases separated the two germline ends. Here the CDR3 reads CATSAADYGYTF. Here the CDR3 DNA reads TGTGCCACCAGCGCGGCGGACTATGGCTACACCTTC.